This T cell receptor beta chain was identified during a study of early T cells in non-severe SARS-CoV-2 infection. Looking at the study overall: Unsorted whole-blood RNA was sequenced in bulk, leaving chains unpaired.

The length of the CDR3 is 13 residues. CDR1 is GTSNPN and CDR2 is SVGIG in the germline V gene (reference sequence). Between the trimmed V and J ends, which lost 5 bases and 4 bases, there was a span of 14 bases. A few counts support this clonotype. Each single cDNA molecule received a unique molecular identifier. TCRdb recomputed calls from the 5' RACE reads with MiXCR, one row per CDR3 protein. This table has tens of thousands of distinct CDR3 sequences, 15% appearing once. This TCR came from an adult who was a healthcare worker with PCR-confirmed SARS-CoV-2 infection or an uninfected control (not recorded which). The V gene is TRBV30, the J gene TRBJ1-1; D may be TRBD1 (6 bases). Sequencing was performed on whole blood. The DNA of the CDR3 is TGTGCCTGGCGAGCGACAGGCGGCACTGAAGCTTTCTTT. It yields the protein CAWRATGGTEAFF.